This passage covers 20 T cell receptor beta chains from one sample sequenced in a study of Ad26.COV2.S vaccination and SARS-CoV-2 variants. TCRdb keeps only in-frame clones here, not all; method: immunoSEQ multiplex PCR. The repertoire holds some 450,000 clones, roughly 88% seen once, with less than 4.5% in the top ten. The sample's treatment: 15 to 20 received Ad26.COV2.S at low or high dose, single or two shots; five or six received placebo; per-sample allocation not given. The study sampled participants on day 63 after the first vaccine or placebo injection. The specimen was peripheral blood, collected in a trial of Ad26.COV2.S vaccine versus placebo. Receptor source: a person between 18 and 65 years old who received the Ad26.COV2.S COVID-19 vaccine or a placebo.

The rearrangement links TRBV13 to TRBJ2-7, with D perhaps TRBD1 (7 bases). The CDR3 covers 13 residues. Germline assignment: CDR1 PRHDT and CDR2 FYEKMQ (reference sequence). The germline V and J ends were trimmed by 4 bases and 5 bases, with 12 bases remaining between them. CDR3 nucleotide sequence: TGTGCCAGCAGCTCAGGGGGGCCGGACGAGCAGTACTTC. Its protein is CASSSGGPDEQYF.

In its sample, this clone was seen once. The J gene is TRBJ2-7, the V gene TRBV7-3; 11 bases align to TRBD2. Per germline, CDR1 SGHTA and CDR2 FQGTGA. Trimming cost V 6 bases and J 1 base; bases outside gene matches: 11. This CDR3 spans 17 amino acids. CDR3 region: CASSSGTSGFSSYEQYF. CDR3 sequence (DNA): TGTGCCAGCAGTTCCGGGACTAGCGGTTTTAGTTCCTACGAGCAGTACTTC.

The chain has TRBV24-1 and TRBJ2-5; perhaps TRBD1 as D (6 bases). V gave up 5 bases and J gave up 5 bases, with 17 bases separating them. Germline values: CDR1 KGHDR, CDR2 SFDVKD. The CDR3 totals 15 residues. CDR3 region: CATSGSGQGTETQYF. In DNA, the CDR3 is TGTGCCACCAGTGGGTCTGGGCAGGGGACCGAGACCCAGTACTTC.

J is TRBJ2-5 and V is TRBV6-2 or TRBV6-3; 9 bases are shared with TRBD2. The V gene end was trimmed by 0 bases and the J gene end by 7 bases; junction bases not matched to a gene: 3. The CDR3 loop spans 14 amino acids. CDR1 and CDR2 from the germline V gene are MNHEY and SVGEGT. This chain's CDR3 is CASSYSGTSMTQYF. In DNA form, the CDR3 reads TGTGCCAGCAGTTACTCGGGGACTAGCATGACCCAGTACTTC.

The J gene is TRBJ2-2, the V gene TRBV7-2, with D perhaps TRBD2 (6 bases). The germline gives CDR1 SGHTA, CDR2 FQGNSA. The CDR3 runs 14 residues. V dropped 5 bases and J dropped 1 base, with 8 bases sitting between them. DNA of the CDR3: TGTGCCAGCAGCCCAGCGGGGAACACCGGGGAGCTGTTTTTT. Protein product: CASSPAGNTGELFF. The full variable domain, completed using reference TRBV7-2 and TRBJ2-2, is GAGVSQSPSNKVTEKGKDVELRCDPISGHTALYWYRQSLGQGLEFLIYFQGNSAPDKSGLPSDRFSAERTGGSVSTLTIQRTQQEDSAVYLCASSPAGNTGELFFGEGSRLTVL.

V usage is TRBV3-1 (or the pseudogene TRBV3-2) and J usage is TRBJ2-7; 9 bases match TRBD2. Germline-derived CDR1 and CDR2 are LGHDT and YNNKEL (reference sequence). The CDR3 extends over 16 amino acids. The V segment lost 0 bases and the J segment 4 bases; nucleotides outside the gene matches: 7. CDR3 sequence: CASSQDLTAGGYEQYF. Written as DNA, the CDR3 is TGTGCCAGCAGCCAAGATCTAACGGCGGGGGGGTACGAGCAGTACTTC.

This sequence joins TRBV28 and TRBJ2-7; 9 bases fit TRBD2. The CDR3 is 16 amino acids. Germline V gene sequence: CDR1 MDHEN, CDR2 SYDVKM. Trimming removed 5 bases from V and 6 bases from J; junction bases left unmatched: 14. The CDR3 sequence is CASSPNYSGSGVEQYF. The CDR3 nucleotides read TGTGCCAGCAGTCCTAATTATAGCGGGAGTGGTGTCGAGCAGTACTTC.

The V call is TRBV14, the J call TRBJ2-5, with D perhaps TRBD1 or TRBD2 (6 bases each). CDR1 and CDR2 (germline): SGHDN, FVKESK. Between the trimmed V and J ends, which lost 4 bases and 2 bases, there was a span of 11 bases. There are 14 residues in the CDR3. The CDR3 spells CASSLQGGQETQYF. In DNA form, the CDR3 reads TGTGCCAGCAGCCTACAGGGAGGTCAAGAGACCCAGTACTTC.

V usage is TRBV5-1 and J usage is TRBJ2-7, with TRBD1 as a possible D gene (6 bases). The CDR3 spans 14 residues. V dropped 4 bases and J dropped 0 bases, with 11 bases sitting between them. The V gene's germline CDR1 is SGHRS and CDR2 YFSETQ. This CDR3 is CASSLDSTSYEQYF. CDR3 sequence (DNA): TGCGCCAGCAGCCTGGACAGTACCTCCTACGAGCAGTACTTC.

This clone was observed a few times. The chain employs TRBV20-1 and TRBJ1-1; no definite D call. Germline V gene sequence: CDR1 DFQATT, CDR2 SNEGSKA (reference sequence). This CDR3 region has 15 residues. The V gene lost 3 bases and the J gene lost 3 bases, with 17 bases spanning the gap. CDR3 bases: TGCAGTGCTAGTAGGGATGTGTGGAGTGACACTGAAGCTTTCTTT. The encoded protein is CSASRDVWSDTEAFF.

This chain links TRBV10-3 with TRBJ2-3; 7 bases match TRBD1. The CDR3 has 14 amino acids. In germline, CDR1 is ENHRY, CDR2 SYGVKD. V shed 0 bases and J 8 bases; nucleotides not matched to a gene: 5. For the CDR3, the DNA is TGTGCCATCAGTGAGTCCAGGGACAGTCTTACGCAGTATTTT. This sequence encodes CAISESRDSLTQYF.

The V gene is TRBV27, the J gene TRBJ2-1; D is ambiguous. This CDR3 is built from 12 residues. V was cut by 6 bases and J by 4 bases, with 7 bases left in between. The germline V gene has CDR1 MNHEY and CDR2 SMNVEV (reference sequence). The CDR3, as DNA: TGTGCCAGCAGAACCAGATACAATGAGCAGTTCTTC. As protein: CASRTRYNEQFF.

About this clone itself: Distinct nucleotide sequences in the sample also encode this CDR3. The chain has TRBV28 and TRBJ2-7; D is undetermined. Trimming shortened V by 2 bases and J by 0 bases, and 5 bases separated the two germline ends. The CDR3 has 13 amino acids. CDR1 MDHEN and CDR2 SYDVKM come from the germline V gene. The CDR3 coding sequence is TGTGCCAGCAGTTTAGGCGGCTCCTACGAGCAGTACTTC. This sequence encodes CASSLGGSYEQYF.

This clone was seen once. This chain joins TRBV7-6 and TRBJ2-5; unclear D gene. Germline V gene sequence: CDR1 SGHVS, CDR2 FNYEAQ. V gave up 5 bases and J gave up 5 bases, with 15 bases separating them. The CDR3 covers 14 residues. The DNA of the CDR3 is TGTGCCAGCAGCAGGGCAAGTAACGAGGAGACCCAGTACTTC. The encoded protein is CASSRASNEETQYF.

This clone has only one observation. The gene calls are TRBV9 and TRBJ2-1; 13 bases map to TRBD2. V lost 2 bases and J lost 7; bases outside the gene matches: 6. In germline, CDR1 is SGDLS, CDR2 YYNGEE. This CDR3 region has 16 residues. The CDR3 protein is CASSVRTSGSRNEQFF. Written as DNA, the CDR3 is TGTGCCAGCAGCGTTCGGACTAGCGGGAGCAGGAATGAGCAGTTCTTC.

The chain uses TRBV7-9 and TRBJ1-4; 7 positions match TRBD1. J gave up 8 bases and V 3 bases, and 18 bases lay outside the gene matches. This CDR3 has 18 amino acids. Germline assignment: CDR1 SEHNR and CDR2 FQNEAQ (reference sequence). CDR3 loop: CASSFNRGGTVPQEKLFF. The CDR3 nucleotides read TGTGCCAGCAGCTTCAACCGAGGGGGGACAGTTCCCCAAGAAAAACTGTTTTTT.

The rearrangement joins TRBV29-1 to TRBJ2-3; D possibly corresponds to TRBD1 (7 bases). The germline CDR1 and CDR2 sequences are SQVTM and ANQGSEA. This CDR3 has 16 residues. V was shortened by 7 bases and J by 4 bases, with 24 bases between the two germline ends. The CDR3, as DNA: TGCAGCGGGCGTGGTTTGACAGGGAGGCGCGCAGATACGCAGTATTTT. This sequence encodes CSGRGLTGRRADTQYF.

The V and J genes are TRBV5-6 and TRBJ2-3; 9 bases line up with TRBD1. V was clipped by 3 bases and J by 3 bases; unmatched bases: 2. CDR1 and CDR2 from the germline V gene are SGHDT and YYEEEE. This CDR3 spans 14 amino acids. The CDR3 DNA reads TGTGCCAGCAGCTCGGGACAGGGAACAGATACGCAGTATTTT. Encoded protein: CASSSGQGTDTQYF. The complete variable domain, with remaining parts taken from reference TRBV5-6 and TRBJ2-3, reads DAGVTQSPTHLIKTRGQQVTLRCSPKSGHDTVSWYQQALGQGPQFIFQYYEEEERQRGNFPDRFSGHQFPNYSSELNVNALLLGDSALYLCASSSGQGTDTQYFGPGTRLTVL.

The rearrangement joins TRBV12-3 or TRBV12-4 to TRBJ1-1; the D gene is possibly TRBD1 (5 bases). V was shortened by 3 bases and J by 7 bases, with 12 bases between the two germline ends. This CDR3 is 13 amino acids long. The CDR3 sequence: CASSLGPTVEAFF. The CDR3 DNA reads TGTGCCAGCAGTTTGGGCCCGACAGTTGAAGCTTTCTTT.

J is TRBJ2-5 and V is TRBV7-2; D is unclear. Trimming shortened V by 1 base and J by 2 bases, and 11 bases separated the two germline ends. Germline V CDR1 and CDR2: SGHTA, FQGNSA. CDR3 length: 15 amino acids. The CDR3 loop reads CASSLGTQPQETQYF. The CDR3 region has the DNA TGTGCCAGCAGCTTAGGTACCCAACCACAAGAGACCCAGTACTTC.